Below, one T cell receptor beta chain is given with its context. This clonotype was recorded a few times. Its recognized antigen is unknown. It has no much larger one-base neighbor in the sample; base qualities were not kept. The germline V gene supplies CDR1 KGHSH and CDR2 LQKENI. Spanning cysteine to phenylalanine, the CDR3 consists of 16 amino acids. Kept here is only the CDR3 DNA, which spans 48 bases and is read in frame from base 1. V is pared back by 1 base and J by 10 bases, with 17 bases lying between the germline termini. The data were taken from a study of blood T cells in healthy people across ages (dated by TCRdb to between 2014 and 2017). For the study in its entirety: In model experiments, template switching captured about one uniquely barcoded TCR beta cDNA molecule for every two T cells. The donors were split into four age groups: young (average about 16 years), middle-aged (39), aged (roughly 68) and long-lived (under 90). The study analyzed two additional independent replicas of 1 million unique cDNA reads from the same blood draw for two donors, one aged 18 to 29 and one aged 80 or older. Age-related changes in TCR beta repertoire diversity were measured in the study by deep sequencing normalized with unique cDNA molecular identifiers.

The approximately 41 donors, aged about 6 to 95 years, were systemically healthy Caucasian individuals from Russia. About 9.1 milliliters of peripheral blood were collected from each donor into EDTA-treated Vacutainer tubes. Ficoll-Paque density-gradient centrifugation was used to isolate PBMCs, with at least 7 million obtained per sample. Trizol reagent was used to extract total RNA from PBMCs, with at least 6 micrograms per sample. The percentages of naive CD45RAhigh/CD27high T cells were determined by flow cytometry on a PBMC aliquot from every donor. The method was 5' RACE. Instrument on record: Illumina HiSeq 2500. The second PCR ran for about 6 to 12 cycles and used a J-beta primer mix along with a sample-barcoded 5' primer. A template-switch 5' adaptor carrying 12 random nucleotides introduced a unique molecular identifier onto each TCR beta cDNA molecule. At least 2.5 million CDR3-containing paired-end reads were obtained from each sample. The Mint cDNA synthesis kit, primed by a TRBC-specific oligonucleotide, was used to synthesize first-strand cDNA from all RNA. All cDNA was treated with uracil-DNA glycosylase and then went through a first 18-cycle PCR with the universal primers M1SS and BC2_uni_R. Per the source publication's procedure: For normalization, 1 million high-quality reads were randomly selected from each sample, with every read carrying a distinct molecular identifier. Instead of being binned into consensus sequences, reads with shared molecular identifiers were discarded. MiTCR, set to a Q25 quality threshold and the strictest error-elimination algorithm, was used for CDR3 identification, clonotype clustering and error correction. Lower-bound total TCR beta diversity was estimated with a nonparametric unseen species model using Euler transformation. Through fastp at Q25 and MiXCR, TCRdb rebuilt clones from the public reads, retaining in-frame beta chains. CDR3 protein sequences are deduplicated, and each keeps its most common genes and DNA. These V and J calls are TCRdb output, not the study's own analysis. For this sample there are hundreds of thousands of distinct CDR3 sequences; about 25% appear just once. 3.6% of the sample lies in the top ten.

General findings and caveats noted by the study authors: Estimates of total diversity based on one million sequenced T cells were considered lower bounds and underestimates. The CMV infection status of donors was not known, potentially confounding age-related changes in expanded clonotypes. Observed TCR beta diversity per million T cells fell roughly linearly with age, and a significant reduction was already apparent by age roughly 41. Compared with the aged group, the long-lived group had more naive CD4+ T cells, fewer expanded clones and increased TCR diversity, suggesting age selection. A strong correlation was found between observed TCR beta diversity and the percentage of naive T cells measured by flow cytometry. Bulk unsorted PBMC profiling prevented conclusive comparison of naive and antigen-experienced compartments.

The same data also went into a second study, on T cells of mothers and their children. In that second paper, the authors write: The donors were nine systemically healthy Caucasian individuals, made up of three mothers and their six children. cDNA synthesis consumed the entire amount of extracted RNA, loaded at approximately 1.5 ug RNA in each 15 ul reaction. In the second PCR, sample barcodes and 2-4 random nucleotides were introduced via the M1S primer. Over 9 million TCR beta CDR3 reads came from each mother, compared with a few million reads from each child. TCR recombination output is similarly shaped by thymic selection in related and unrelated pairs, with a minor effect exerted by inherited differences. Normalized repertoire overlap was always slightly but never significantly higher in related than unrelated mother-child pairs. Persistent microchimeric T cell clones were not detected, at a sensitivity of 95 to 100 clones per million clonotypes. The study used deep NGS to compare TCR beta repertoires of mothers and children, seeking features distinguishing related mother-child pairs from unrelated individuals. The mean age was roughly 40 +/- 4 years for the mothers and approximately 11 +/- 4 years for the children. After adapters were ligated using NEBNext reagents, the libraries underwent 100+100 nt paired-end sequencing on an Illumina HiSeq 2000. To prevent cross-contamination, the mother and child libraries were prepared one month apart and sequenced in separate runs. For each donor, somewhere between about 500,000 and 2,300,000 distinct TCR beta clonotypes were identified. Naive TCR beta clonotypes were estimated from low-frequency clonotypes matched to each donor's FACS-determined naive share, without sorting.

The sample consisted of blood. This receptor was taken from a boy aged 2-9 years in good health. The V gene is TRBV18 and the J gene is TRBJ1-6; the D gene is perhaps TRBD1, from 6 matching bases. The base sequence is TGTGCCAGCTCACCACAAAAGGGAGGAGGGGGATCACCCCTCCACTTT. Translated, this is CASSPQKGGGGSPLHF.